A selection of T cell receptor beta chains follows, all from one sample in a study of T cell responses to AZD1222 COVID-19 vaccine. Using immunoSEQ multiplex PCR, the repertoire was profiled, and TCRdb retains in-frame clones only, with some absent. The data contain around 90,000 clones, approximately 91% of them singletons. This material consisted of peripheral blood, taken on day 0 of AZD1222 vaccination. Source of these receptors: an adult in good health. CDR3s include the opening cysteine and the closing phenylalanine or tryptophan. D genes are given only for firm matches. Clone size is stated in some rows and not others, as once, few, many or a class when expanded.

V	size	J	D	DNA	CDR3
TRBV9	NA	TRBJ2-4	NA	TGTGCCAGCAGCGTCACAGGGCTCCAAAACATTCAGTACTTC	CASSVTGLQNIQYF
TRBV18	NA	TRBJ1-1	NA	TGTGCCAGCTCACCACCGACAGGAAGTAGTGAAGCTTTCTTT	CASSPPTGSSEAFF
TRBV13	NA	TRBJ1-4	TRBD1	TGTGCCAGCAGCTTAGGGACAGGGGGAGTGAATGAAAAACTGTTTTTT	CASSLGTGGVNEKLFF
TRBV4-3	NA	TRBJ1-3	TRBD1	TGCGCCAGCAGCCAAGATACAGGGGACTCTGGAAACACCATATATTTT	CASSQDTGDSGNTIYF
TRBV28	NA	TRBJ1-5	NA	TGTGCCAGCAGTGAAGGGAATCAGCCCCAGCATTTT	CASSEGNQPQHF
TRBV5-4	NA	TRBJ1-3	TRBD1	TGTGCCAGCAGCTTGGGAGGCCTTCAGGGGGTGTCTGGAAACACCATATATTTT	CASSLGGLQGVSGNTIYF
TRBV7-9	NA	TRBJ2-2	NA	TGTGCCAGCAGCCCCTTGGGGGAGCTGTTTTTT	CASSPLGELFF
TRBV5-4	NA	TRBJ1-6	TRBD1	TGTGCCAGCAGCATGGGACAGGGGGCGATCAATTCACCCCTCCACTTT	CASSMGQGAINSPLHF
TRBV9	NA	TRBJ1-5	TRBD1	TGTGCCAGCAGCGTAGGTGCCGGGGACAGGGGTGGCAATCAGCCCCAGCATTTT	CASSVGAGDRGGNQPQHF
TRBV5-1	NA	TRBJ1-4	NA	TGCGCCAGCAGCTTCGGGAATGAAAAACTGTTTTTT	CASSFGNEKLFF
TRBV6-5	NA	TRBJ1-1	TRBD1	TGTGCCAGCACCCAGGGGGATTTGAGCCTAGGTGTTTTCTTT	CASTQGDLSLGVFF
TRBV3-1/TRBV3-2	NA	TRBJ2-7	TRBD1	TGTGCCAGCAGCCTAGAGGCGGGACAGGGGGGTTACGAGCAGTACTTC	CASSLEAGQGGYEQYF
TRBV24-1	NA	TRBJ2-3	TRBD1	TGTGCCACCAGTGATTTTGGGGACAGGGGAAAGTATTTT	CATSDFGDRGKYF
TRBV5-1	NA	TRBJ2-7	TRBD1	TGCGCCAGCAGCTTGATCCAGGGGGCGCCTGGAGAGCAGTACTTC	CASSLIQGAPGEQYF
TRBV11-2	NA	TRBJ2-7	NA	TGTGCCAGCAGCCTCATGGGGGTAACCTACGAGCAGTACTTC	CASSLMGVTYEQYF
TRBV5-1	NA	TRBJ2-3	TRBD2	TGCGCCAGCAGCTTGGGGGGACTAGCTCGCCCTAGCACAGATACGCAGTATTTT	CASSLGGLARPSTDTQYF
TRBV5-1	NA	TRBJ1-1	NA	TGCGCCAGCAGCTTGGCGGTGGGATTGAACACTGAAGCTTTCTTT	CASSLAVGLNTEAFF
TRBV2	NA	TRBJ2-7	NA	TGTGCCAGCAGTGAATCCCCATTCTACGAGCAGTACTTC	CASSESPFYEQYF
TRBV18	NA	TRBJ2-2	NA	TGTGCCAGCTCACCACGGATGTATGGGGGCGACACCGGGGAGCTGTTTTTT	CASSPRMYGGDTGELFF
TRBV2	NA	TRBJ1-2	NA	TGTGCCAGCAGAGCTCAGGGATTAGGCTATGGCTACACCTTC	CASRAQGLGYGYTF
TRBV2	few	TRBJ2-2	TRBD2	TGTGCCAGCACGATATTAGCGGGGACGAACACCGGGGAGCTGTTTTTT	CASTILAGTNTGELFF
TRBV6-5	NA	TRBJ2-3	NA	TGTGCCAGCAGCCAAGGGGGGCTGAGGACAGATACGCAGTATTTT	CASSQGGLRTDTQYF
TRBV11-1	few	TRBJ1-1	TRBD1	TGTGCCAGCAGCTTATCCGGACAGGGTTTTATTGAAGCTTTCTTT	CASSLSGQGFIEAFF
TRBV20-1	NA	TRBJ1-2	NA	TGCAGTGCGCTCCCGGTCCAAGGCTACACCTTC	CSALPVQGYTF
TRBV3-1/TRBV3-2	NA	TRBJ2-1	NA	TGTGCCAGCAGCCAAGGTCCGGGGACTGAGCAGTTCTTC	CASSQGPGTEQFF
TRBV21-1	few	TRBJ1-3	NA	TGTGCCAGCAGCTTAACCAGGGGAGGCTTCTCTGGAAACACCATATATTTT	CASSLTRGGFSGNTIYF
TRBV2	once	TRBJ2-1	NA	TGTGCCAGCAGTGCCGGGTATGACGAGCAGTTCTTC	CASSAGYDEQFF
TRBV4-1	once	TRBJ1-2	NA	TGCGCCAGCAGCCAAGACGGGACGATTAACTATGGCTACACCTTC	CASSQDGTINYGYTF
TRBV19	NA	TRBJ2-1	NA	TGTGCCAGTAGGGGAGCGGGTGTCTTAAGCTCCTACAATGAGCAGTTCTTC	CASRGAGVLSSYNEQFF
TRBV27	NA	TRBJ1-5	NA	TGTGCCAGCAGTTTCGCGGGTCAGCCCCAGCATTTT	CASSFAGQPQHF
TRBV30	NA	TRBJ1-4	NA	TGTGCCTGGAGTGAGGGACAAGAAAAACTGTTTTTT	CAWSEGQEKLFF
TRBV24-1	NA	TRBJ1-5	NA	TGTGCCACCAGTGCGACAGGTAGCAATCAGCCCCAGCATTTT	CATSATGSNQPQHF
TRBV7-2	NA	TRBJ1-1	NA	TGTGCCAGCAGCCTCCGACAGGCCTTGAACACTGAAGCTTTCTTT	CASSLRQALNTEAFF
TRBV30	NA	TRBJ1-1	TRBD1	TGTGCCTGGAGTACAGGGGTGGATGAAGCTTTCTTT	CAWSTGVDEAFF
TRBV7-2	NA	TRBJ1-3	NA	TGTGCCAGCAGCTTAGCCGGCTCTGGAAACACCATATATTTT	CASSLAGSGNTIYF
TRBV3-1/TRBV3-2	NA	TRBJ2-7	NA	TGTGCCAGCAGCCAAGATTTTGGCGAGCAGTACTTC	CASSQDFGEQYF
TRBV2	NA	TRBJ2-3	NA	TGTGCCAGCTACCTCGGGGGGCCCACAGATACGCAGTATTTT	CASYLGGPTDTQYF
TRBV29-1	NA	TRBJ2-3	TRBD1	TGCAGCGTCGGGACAGGGTCTGCAGATACGCAGTATTTT	CSVGTGSADTQYF
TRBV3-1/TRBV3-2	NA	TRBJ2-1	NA	TGTGCCAGCAGCCAACTGCCAGCGGTGGACAATGAGCAGTTCTTC	CASSQLPAVDNEQFF
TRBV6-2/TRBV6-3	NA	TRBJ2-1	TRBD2	TGTGCCAGCAGTATTAGCGGGGGGCGATACAATGAGCAGTTCTTC	CASSISGGRYNEQFF
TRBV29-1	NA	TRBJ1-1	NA	TGCAGCGTTGAGTCGACGGCCGGCACTGAAGCTTTCTTT	CSVESTAGTEAFF
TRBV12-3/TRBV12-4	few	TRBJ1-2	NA	TGTGCCAGCAGTCAACAGGGTGGAGGCGGCTACACCTTC	CASSQQGGGGYTF
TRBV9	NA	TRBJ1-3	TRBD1	TGTGCCAGCAGCGTGGCTGTAGGGGGCGCGGAAACCATATATTTT	CASSVAVGGAETIYF
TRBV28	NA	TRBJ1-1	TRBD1	TGTGCCACCTTACCTCCGGGACAGGTCGGTGAAGCTTTCTTT	CATLPPGQVGEAFF
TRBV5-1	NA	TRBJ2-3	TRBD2	TGCGCCAGCAACAGACTAGCGGGGTTAGATACGCAGTATTTT	CASNRLAGLDTQYF
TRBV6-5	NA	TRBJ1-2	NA	TGTGCCAGCAGTTCAGGTAGAAGCTACACCTTC	CASSSGRSYTF
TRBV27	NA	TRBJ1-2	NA	TGTGCCAGCAGTTTATCATCCGGGCAGAAGGGCTACACCTTC	CASSLSSGQKGYTF
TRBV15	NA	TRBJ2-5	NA	TGTGCCACCAGCGTCCACTTCCTACGAAAGACCCAGTACTTC	CATSVHFLRKTQYF
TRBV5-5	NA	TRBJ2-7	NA	TGTGCCAGCAGCTTTCCAGGGTCTAACGAGCAGTACTTC	CASSFPGSNEQYF
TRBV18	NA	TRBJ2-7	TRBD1	TGTGCCAGCTCACCCCAACCGGGACAGGGAGGGGAGCAGTACTTC	CASSPQPGQGGEQYF
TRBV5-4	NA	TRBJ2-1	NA	TGTGCCAGCAGCCCCTGGTCCGGTGGGGGTGAGCAGTTCTTC	CASSPWSGGGEQFF
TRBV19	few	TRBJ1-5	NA	TGTGCCAGTAAGAGGGGGGCGCGGAGCAATCAGCCCCAGCATTTT	CASKRGARSNQPQHF
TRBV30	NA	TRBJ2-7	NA	TGTGCCTGGAGCCGAAGGACTGCCCCCTACGAGCAGTACTTC	CAWSRRTAPYEQYF
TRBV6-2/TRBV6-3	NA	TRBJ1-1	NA	TGTGCCAGCAGTTCGCTCCGGCACGGCATGAACACTGAAGCTTTCTTT	CASSSLRHGMNTEAFF
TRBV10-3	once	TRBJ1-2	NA	TGTGCCATCAGTGCCCATGGCTACACCTTC	CAISAHGYTF
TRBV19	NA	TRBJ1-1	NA	TGTGCCAGTAGTGGACAGTCGAACACTGAAGCTTTCTTT	CASSGQSNTEAFF
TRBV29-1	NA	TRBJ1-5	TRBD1	TGCAGCGTCGTGACAGGGGAAAGCAATCAGCCCCAGCATTTT	CSVVTGESNQPQHF
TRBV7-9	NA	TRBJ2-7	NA	TGTGCCAGCAGCTTATCCGTGACCTACGAGCAGTACTTC	CASSLSVTYEQYF
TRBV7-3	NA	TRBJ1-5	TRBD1	TGTGCCAGCAGCGCCCGGACAGGGATCGAAAGCAATCAGCCCCAGCATTTT	CASSARTGIESNQPQHF